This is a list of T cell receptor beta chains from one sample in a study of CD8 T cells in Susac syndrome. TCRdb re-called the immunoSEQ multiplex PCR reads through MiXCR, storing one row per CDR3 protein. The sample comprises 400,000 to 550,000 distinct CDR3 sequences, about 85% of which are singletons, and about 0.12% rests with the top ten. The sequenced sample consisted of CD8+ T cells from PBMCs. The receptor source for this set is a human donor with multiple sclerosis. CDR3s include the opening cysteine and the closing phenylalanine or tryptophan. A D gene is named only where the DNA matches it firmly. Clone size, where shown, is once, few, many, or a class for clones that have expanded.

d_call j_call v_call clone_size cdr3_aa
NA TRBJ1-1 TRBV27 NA CASSDYTEAFF
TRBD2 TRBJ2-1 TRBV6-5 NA CASSSNRLAPANEQFF
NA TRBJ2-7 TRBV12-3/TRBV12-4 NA CASSAWGAGKTPYEQYF
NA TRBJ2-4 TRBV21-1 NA CASSKETSGTQNIQYF
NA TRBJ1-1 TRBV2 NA CASSGEGYTEAFF
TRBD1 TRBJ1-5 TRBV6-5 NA CASSLQGANQPQHF
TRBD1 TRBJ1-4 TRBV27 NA CASSLEGGRGLSEKLFF
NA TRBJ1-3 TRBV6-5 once CASQGYGNTIYF
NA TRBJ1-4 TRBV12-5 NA CASGLTREAGVEKLFF
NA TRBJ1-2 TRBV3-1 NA CASSLQEGPRSYGYAF
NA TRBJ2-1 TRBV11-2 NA CASARVGNEQFF
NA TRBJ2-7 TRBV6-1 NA CASSAFPDSYYEQYF
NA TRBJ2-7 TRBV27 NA CASGTHRESNEQYF
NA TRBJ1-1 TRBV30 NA CAWSAGPTEAFF
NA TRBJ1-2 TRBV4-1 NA CASSHEGTGYGYTF
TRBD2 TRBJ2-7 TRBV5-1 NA CASSLVSVAGAYEQYF
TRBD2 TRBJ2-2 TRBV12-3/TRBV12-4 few CASSHSALGLAHTGELFF
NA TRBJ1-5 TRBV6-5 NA CASSYSFRGVGSNQPQHF